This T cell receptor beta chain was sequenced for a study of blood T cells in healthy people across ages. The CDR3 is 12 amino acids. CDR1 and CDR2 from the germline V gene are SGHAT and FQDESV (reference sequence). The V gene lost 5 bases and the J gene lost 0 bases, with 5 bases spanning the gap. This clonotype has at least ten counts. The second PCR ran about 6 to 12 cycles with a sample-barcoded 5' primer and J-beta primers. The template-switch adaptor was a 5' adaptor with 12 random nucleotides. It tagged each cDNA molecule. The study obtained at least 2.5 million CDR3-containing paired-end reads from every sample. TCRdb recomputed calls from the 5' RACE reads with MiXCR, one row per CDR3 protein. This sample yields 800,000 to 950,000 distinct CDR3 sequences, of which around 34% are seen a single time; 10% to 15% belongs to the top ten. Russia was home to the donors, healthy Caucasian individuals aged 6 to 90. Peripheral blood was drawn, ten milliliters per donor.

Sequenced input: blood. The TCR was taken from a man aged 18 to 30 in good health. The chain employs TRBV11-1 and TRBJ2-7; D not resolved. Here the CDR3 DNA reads TGTGCCAGCAGCCCGATCTCCTACGAGCAGTACTTC. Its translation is CASSPISYEQYF.